This section outlines one TCR beta chain sequence together with its context. Its antigen is not identified. The data are from a study of T cells after yellow fever vaccination. A 5'RACE template-switching step, the method used to make TCR cDNA, added a universal primer site and UMIs. TCRdb itself ran the 5' RACE reads through MiXCR, one entry per CDR3 protein. Of some 300,000 distinct CDR3 sequences listed, around 8.6% were seen once; the top ten hold about 3%. CDR1 SSHAT and CDR2 FNYEAQ come from the germline V gene (reference sequence). V was cut by 4 bases and J by 5 bases, with 14 bases left in between. This CDR3 region has 14 residues. Study-level findings and limits: Contamination of FACS-sorted repertoires by abundant clonotypes from the bulk population could occur. A weaker but faster secondary response was observed, peaking on day 5 versus 15. Subsequent to the booster, the majority of primary-vaccination clones reappeared (roughly 97% CD4, around 90% CD8).

The sample here was CD4+ T cells sorted from PBMCs, taken 5 days after the yellow fever booster vaccination. This receptor was identified in a man younger than 30 who received the YFV17D yellow fever vaccine. This chain connects TRBV7-7 to TRBJ2-5; possibly TRBD2 for D (7 bases). In DNA form, the CDR3 reads TGTGCCAGCAGCTCTCAGGGGAGGGGCGAGACCCAGTACTTC. Its protein is CASSSQGRGETQYF. Full variable domain (remainder filled in from reference TRBV7-7 and TRBJ2-5): GAGVSQSPRYKVTKRGQDVTLRCDPISSHATLYWYQQALGQGPEFLTYFNYEAQPDKSGLPSDRFSAERPEGSISTLTIQRTEQRDSAMYRCASSSQGRGETQYFGPGTRLLVL.